This TCR beta chain was captured by sequencing in a study of blood T cell repertoires in COVID-19. Overall study: Sites in the United States, Italy and Spain provided acute and convalescent COVID-19 samples. The cDNA or gDNA used as material had been derived from T cells, B-cell-depleted T cells, or PBMCs.

CDR3 size: 14 residues. V gave up 1 base and J gave up 6 bases, with 10 bases separating them. Germline V gives CDR1 SGHTA, CDR2 FQGNSA. Methods used by the authors: It was from reference gene primer amplification that nucleated cell counts were estimated. Data came from immunoSEQ multiplex PCR; TCRdb stores just in-frame clones and leaves some out. The V and J calls and clone size come from that table; D and trimming were worked out from the DNA. The table records some 230,000 clones, around 83% of them present only once. Followed longitudinally, the Seattle patients had been enrolled during active infection.

The gene calls are TRBV7-2 and TRBJ1-5, with a tentative D call TRBD1 (6 bases). Sequencing was performed on peripheral blood. The sequence was collected from a woman of 80 years or more with COVID-19, enrolled during active disease. The CDR3 region is CASSLGTGPQPQHF. DNA for the CDR3: TGTGCCAGCAGCTTAGGAACAGGGCCTCAGCCCCAGCATTTT.